This T cell receptor beta chain was observed in a study of blood T cell repertoires in COVID-19. As for the study in general: Collection of acute and convalescent COVID-19 samples took place in the United States, Italy and Spain. From T cells, B-cell-depleted T cells, or PBMCs came the material, which was cDNA or gDNA.

The CDR3 is made up of 15 amino acids. Germline assignment: CDR1 GTSNPN and CDR2 SVGIG (reference sequence). Between the trimmed V and J ends, which lost 2 bases and 2 bases, there was a span of 13 bases. Source study methods: The authors estimated nucleated cell counts from reference gene primer amplification. Data came from immunoSEQ multiplex PCR; TCRdb stores just in-frame clones and leaves some out. V and J calls and clone size are those listed in that table; D and trimming were worked out from the DNA. This sample yields about 59,000 clones, of which 73% are seen a single time; 18% belongs to the top ten.

Sequencing was done on a sample of peripheral blood. The chain uses TRBV30 and TRBJ1-5; weak D call: TRBD1 (5 bases). This TCR derives from a woman between 45 and 60 years old with active or convalescent COVID-19. The DNA for the CDR3 is TGTGCCTGGAGTTATCAGGGAGGCGGCAATCAGCCCCAGCATTTT. This codes for CAWSYQGGGNQPQHF.